One and the same sample provided the 2 T cell receptor beta chains below, sequenced in a study of early T cells in non-severe SARS-CoV-2 infection (dated by TCRdb to 2020 to 2022). The library was produced with 5' RACE. TCRdb lists the instrument as NextSeq 500. Through fastp at Q25 and MiXCR, TCRdb rebuilt clones from the public reads, retaining in-frame beta chains. Each entry merges the rows of one CDR3 protein and shows their most common DNA and genes. This sample has tens of thousands of distinct CDR3 sequences in its table, and over 11% of those were observed once. The ten largest clones represent roughly 3.1% of the sample. The source material was whole blood. These receptors originate from an adult who was a healthcare worker with PCR-confirmed SARS-CoV-2 infection or an uninfected control (not recorded which).

J is TRBJ1-2 and V is TRBV4-1; 7 nucleotides match TRBD1. The CDR3 consists of 15 residues. Per the germline V gene, CDR1 is MGHRA and CDR2 is YSYEKL. V shed 0 bases, J shed 4 bases, and the junction held 5 bases outside the gene matches. The CDR3 DNA reads TGCGCCAGCAGCCAAGAGGAGGGACAGTTCTATGGCTACACCTTC. Its protein product is CASSQEEGQFYGYTF.

This clonotype came up many times. This sequence joins TRBV7-9 and TRBJ2-1; 8 positions agree with TRBD1. The J segment lost 4 bases and the V segment lost 3 bases, leaving 2 bases of the junction unmatched. CDR3 length: 14 residues. Looked up from germline, CDR1 is SEHNR and CDR2 is FQNEAQ (reference sequence). The CDR3 DNA follows: TGTGCCAGCAGCTTCCGGGACAGGTACAATGAGCAGTTCTTC. Translated: CASSFRDRYNEQFF. The whole variable domain, filled in from reference TRBV7-9 and TRBJ2-1, reads DTGVSQNPRHKITKRGQNVTFRCDPISEHNRLYWYRQTLGQGPEFLTYFQNEAQLEKSRLLSDRFSAERPKGSFSTLEIQRTEQGDSAMYLCASSFRDRYNEQFFGPGTRLTVL.